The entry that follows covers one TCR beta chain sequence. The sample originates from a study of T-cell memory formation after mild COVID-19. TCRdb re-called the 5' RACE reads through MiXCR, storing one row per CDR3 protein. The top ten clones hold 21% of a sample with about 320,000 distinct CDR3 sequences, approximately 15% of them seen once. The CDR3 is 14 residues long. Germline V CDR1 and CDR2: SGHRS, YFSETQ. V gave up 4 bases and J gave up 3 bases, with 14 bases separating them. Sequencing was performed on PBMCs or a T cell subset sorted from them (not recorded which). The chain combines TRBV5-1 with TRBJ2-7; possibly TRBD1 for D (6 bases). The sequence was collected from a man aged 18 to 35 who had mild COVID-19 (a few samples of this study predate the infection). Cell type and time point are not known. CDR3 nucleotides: TGCGCCAGCAGCGGGGATCCGGGACACTACGAGCAGTACGTC. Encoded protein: CASSGDPGHYEQYV.